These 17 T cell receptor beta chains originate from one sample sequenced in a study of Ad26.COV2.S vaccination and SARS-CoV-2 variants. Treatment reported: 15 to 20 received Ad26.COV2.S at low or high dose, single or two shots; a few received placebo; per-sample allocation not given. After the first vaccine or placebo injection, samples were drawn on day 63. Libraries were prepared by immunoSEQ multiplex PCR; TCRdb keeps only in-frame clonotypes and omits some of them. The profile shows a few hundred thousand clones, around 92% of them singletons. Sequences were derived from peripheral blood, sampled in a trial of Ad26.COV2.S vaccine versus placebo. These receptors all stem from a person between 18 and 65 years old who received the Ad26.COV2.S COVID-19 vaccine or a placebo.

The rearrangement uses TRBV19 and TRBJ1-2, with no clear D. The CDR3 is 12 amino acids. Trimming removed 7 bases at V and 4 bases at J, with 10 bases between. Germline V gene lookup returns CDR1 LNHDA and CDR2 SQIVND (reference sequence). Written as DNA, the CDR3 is TGTGCCAGTACCCTAGACACCTATGGCTACACCTTC. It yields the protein CASTLDTYGYTF.

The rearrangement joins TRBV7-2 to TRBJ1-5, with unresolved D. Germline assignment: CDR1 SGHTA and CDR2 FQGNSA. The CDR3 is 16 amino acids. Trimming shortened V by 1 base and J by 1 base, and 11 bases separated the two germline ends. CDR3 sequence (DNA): TGTGCCAGCAGCTTAGGGAGCGGCAGGAGCAATCAGCCCCAGCATTTT. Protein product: CASSLGSGRSNQPQHF.

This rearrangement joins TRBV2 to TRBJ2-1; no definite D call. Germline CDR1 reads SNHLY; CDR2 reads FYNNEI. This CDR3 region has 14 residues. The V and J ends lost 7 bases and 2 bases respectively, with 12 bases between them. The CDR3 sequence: CASMGPGAYNEQFF. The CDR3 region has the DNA TGTGCCAGCATGGGCCCCGGAGCCTACAATGAGCAGTTCTTC.

CDR3 residues: CASSQDNRKDDEQFF. The CDR3 nucleotides are TGCGCCAGCAGCCAAGATAACCGGAAAGACGATGAGCAGTTCTTC. The chain employs TRBV4-3 and TRBJ2-1; no clear D gene. The germline gives CDR1 LGHNA, CDR2 YSLEER. V was pared by 0 bases and J by 8 bases, with 14 bases between. The CDR3 length is 15 residues.

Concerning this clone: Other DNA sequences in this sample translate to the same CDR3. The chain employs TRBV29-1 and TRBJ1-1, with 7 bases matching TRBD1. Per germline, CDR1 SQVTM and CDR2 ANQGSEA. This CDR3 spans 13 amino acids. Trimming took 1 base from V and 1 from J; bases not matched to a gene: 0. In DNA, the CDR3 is TGCAGCGTTGAAGGACAGGGGAACACTGAAGCTTTCTTT. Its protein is CSVEGQGNTEAFF.

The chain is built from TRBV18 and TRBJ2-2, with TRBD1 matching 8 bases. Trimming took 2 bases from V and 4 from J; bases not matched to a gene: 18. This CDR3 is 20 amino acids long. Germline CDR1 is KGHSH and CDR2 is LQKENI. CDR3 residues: CASSPLLGQGSPMGTGELFF. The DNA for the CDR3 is TGTGCCAGCTCACCATTACTTGGACAGGGATCCCCCATGGGCACCGGGGAGCTGTTTTTT.

The CDR3 region has the DNA TGCAGCGTAGCGGGGGGGCTCTTGAATGAGCAGTTCTTC. It translates to CSVAGGLLNEQFF. This chain joins TRBV29-1 and TRBJ2-1; 10 bases map to TRBD2. J gave up 7 bases and V 6 bases, and 6 bases lay outside the gene matches. Per germline, CDR1 SQVTM and CDR2 ANQGSEA. The CDR3 has 13 residues.

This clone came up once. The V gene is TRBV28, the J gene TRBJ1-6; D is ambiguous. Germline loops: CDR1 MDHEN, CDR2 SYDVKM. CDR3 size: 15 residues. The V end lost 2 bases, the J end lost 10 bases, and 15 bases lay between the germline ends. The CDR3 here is CASSLRVSMGSPLHF. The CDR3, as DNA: TGTGCCAGCAGTTTACGAGTGTCAATGGGGTCACCCCTCCACTTT.

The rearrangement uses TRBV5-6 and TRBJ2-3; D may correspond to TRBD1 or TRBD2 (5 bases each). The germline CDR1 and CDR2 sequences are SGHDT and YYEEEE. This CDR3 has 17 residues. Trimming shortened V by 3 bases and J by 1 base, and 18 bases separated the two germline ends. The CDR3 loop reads CASSWERGEGRTDTQYF. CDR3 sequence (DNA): TGTGCCAGCAGCTGGGAGAGGGGAGAGGGCCGCACAGATACGCAGTATTTT.

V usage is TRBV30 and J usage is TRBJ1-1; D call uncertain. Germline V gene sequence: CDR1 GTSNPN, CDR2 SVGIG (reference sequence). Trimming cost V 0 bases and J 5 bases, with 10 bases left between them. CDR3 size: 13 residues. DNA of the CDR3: TGTGCCTGGAGTGTAAAGTTCTTGACTGAAGCTTTCTTT. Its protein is CAWSVKFLTEAFF.

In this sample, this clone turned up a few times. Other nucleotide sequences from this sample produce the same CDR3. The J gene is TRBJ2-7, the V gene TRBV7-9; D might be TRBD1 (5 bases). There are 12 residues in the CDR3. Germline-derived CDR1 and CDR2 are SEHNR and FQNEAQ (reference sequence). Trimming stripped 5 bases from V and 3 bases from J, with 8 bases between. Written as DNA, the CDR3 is TGTGCCAGCAGCCGCCAGGGCTACGAGCAGTACTTC. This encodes CASSRQGYEQYF.

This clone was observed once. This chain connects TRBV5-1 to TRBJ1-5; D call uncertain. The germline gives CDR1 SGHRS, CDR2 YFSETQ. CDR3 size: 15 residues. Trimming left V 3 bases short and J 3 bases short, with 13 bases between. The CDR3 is CASSSSGAYNQPQHF. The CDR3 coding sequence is TGCGCCAGCAGCTCGTCAGGAGCCTACAATCAGCCCCAGCATTTT.

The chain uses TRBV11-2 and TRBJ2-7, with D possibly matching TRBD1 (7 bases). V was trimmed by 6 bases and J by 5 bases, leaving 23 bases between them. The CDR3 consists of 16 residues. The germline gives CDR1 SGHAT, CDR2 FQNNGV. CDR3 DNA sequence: TGTGCCAGCAGGCGGCGGGACAGAGCATCGCTGGACGAGCAGTACTTC. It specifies CASRRRDRASLDEQYF.

The CDR3 loop is CASRIEVSSGNTIYF. CDR3 DNA: TGTGCCAGCAGGATCGAGGTCAGCTCTGGAAACACCATATATTTT. V and J are TRBV6-5 and TRBJ1-3; D gene ambiguous. Trimming took off 6 bases at V and 0 bases at J, with 12 bases between the two ends. Germline V gives CDR1 MNHEY, CDR2 SVGAGI. This CDR3 contains 15 residues.

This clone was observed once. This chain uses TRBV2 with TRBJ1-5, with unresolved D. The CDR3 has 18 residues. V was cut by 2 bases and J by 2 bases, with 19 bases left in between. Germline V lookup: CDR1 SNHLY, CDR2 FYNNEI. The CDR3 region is CASSESWTQFWGNQPQHF. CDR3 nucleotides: TGTGCCAGCAGTGAATCGTGGACCCAGTTTTGGGGCAATCAGCCCCAGCATTTT.

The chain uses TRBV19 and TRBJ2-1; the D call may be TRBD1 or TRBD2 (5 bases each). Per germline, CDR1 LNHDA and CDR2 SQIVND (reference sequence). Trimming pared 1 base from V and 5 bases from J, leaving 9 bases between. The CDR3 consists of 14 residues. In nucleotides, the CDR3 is TGTGCCAGTAGTATAGCTCCGGGGCACAATGAGCAGTTCTTC. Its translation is CASSIAPGHNEQFF.

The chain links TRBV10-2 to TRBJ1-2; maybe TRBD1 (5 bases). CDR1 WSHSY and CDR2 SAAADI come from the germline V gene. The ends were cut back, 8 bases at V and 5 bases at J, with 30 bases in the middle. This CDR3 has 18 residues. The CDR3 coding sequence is TGCGCCAGCGGTTCGGACATCGTCTCAGGTTCTCCAGGTTATGGCTACACCTTC. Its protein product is CASGSDIVSGSPGYGYTF.